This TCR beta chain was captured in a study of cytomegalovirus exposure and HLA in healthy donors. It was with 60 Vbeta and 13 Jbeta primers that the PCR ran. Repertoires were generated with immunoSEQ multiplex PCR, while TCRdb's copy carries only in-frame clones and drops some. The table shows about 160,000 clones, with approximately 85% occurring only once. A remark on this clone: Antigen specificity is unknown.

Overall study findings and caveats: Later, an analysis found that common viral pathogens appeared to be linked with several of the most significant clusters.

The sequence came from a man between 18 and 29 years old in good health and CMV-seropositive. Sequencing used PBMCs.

The DNA of the CDR3 is TGTGCCAGCAGCTTAGGACTGGGGCGAAGAAGCAATCAGCCCCAGCATTTT. Amino acids: CASSLGLGRRSNQPQHF. The V gene is TRBV7-8, the J gene TRBJ1-5, with D tentatively TRBD1 (5 bases). With 1 base removed from V and 1 base from J, the gap between germline ends came to 14 bases. Germline lookup yields CDR1 SGHVS and CDR2 FQNEAQ. This CDR3 region has 17 residues.